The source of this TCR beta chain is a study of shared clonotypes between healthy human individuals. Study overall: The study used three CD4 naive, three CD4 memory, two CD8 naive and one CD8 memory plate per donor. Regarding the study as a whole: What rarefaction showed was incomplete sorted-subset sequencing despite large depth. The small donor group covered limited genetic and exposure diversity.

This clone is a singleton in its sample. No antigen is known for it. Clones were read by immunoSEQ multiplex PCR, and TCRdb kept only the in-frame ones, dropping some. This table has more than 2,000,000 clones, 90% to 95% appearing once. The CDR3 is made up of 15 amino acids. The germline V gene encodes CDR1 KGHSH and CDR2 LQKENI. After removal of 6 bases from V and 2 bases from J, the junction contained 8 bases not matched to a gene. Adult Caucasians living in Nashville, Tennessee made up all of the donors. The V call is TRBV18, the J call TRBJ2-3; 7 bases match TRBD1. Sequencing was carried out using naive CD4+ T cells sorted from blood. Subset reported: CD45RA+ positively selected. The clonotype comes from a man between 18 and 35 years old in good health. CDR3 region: CASSSLTGHTDTQYF. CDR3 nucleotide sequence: TGTGCCAGCTCTTCATTGACAGGGCACACAGATACGCAGTATTTT.